A selection of T cell receptor beta chains follows, all from one sample in a study of Graves' ophthalmopathy and Graves' hyperthyroidism. TCRdb passed the multiplex PCR reads through MiXCR, listing each CDR3 protein once. The sample lists some 410,000 distinct CDR3 sequences; 20% to 25% were seen once. Sequencing was carried out using peripheral blood. The origin of the receptors is a woman younger than 35 with stable Graves' hyperthyroidism. CDR3s include the opening cysteine and the closing phenylalanine or tryptophan. The D gene is left open where the match is weak. Clone sizes are given selectively: once, few, many, or a class where the clone is expanded.

j_call clone_size d_call v_call cdr3_nt cdr3_aa
TRBJ2-7 many TRBD2 TRBV19 TGTGCCACCCGAGCGGGAGGGAATGTCTACGAGCAGTACTTC CATRAGGNVYEQYF
TRBJ2-7 NA TRBD2 TRBV27 TGTGCCAGCAGCCGCGGACTAGCGACCTACGAGCAGTACTTC CASSRGLATYEQYF
TRBJ2-7 many TRBD2 TRBV12-3/TRBV12-4 TGTGCCAACAGCGCCGGGACTATCGGGATTTTCGAGCAGTACTTC CANSAGTIGIFEQYF
TRBJ1-1 many NA TRBV13 TGTGCCAGCAGCCCCCGGTCGGTGTCCACTGAAGCTTTCTTT CASSPRSVSTEAFF
TRBJ1-1 many TRBD1 TRBV9 TGTGCCAGCAGCCGGTCAGGGGGTGGCACTGAAGCTTTCTTT CASSRSGGGTEAFF
TRBJ1-5 NA NA TRBV12-3/TRBV12-4 TGTGCCAGCTGCGGGGCTCATCAGCCCCAGCATTTT CASCGAHQPQHF
TRBJ1-5 NA TRBD1 TRBV7-9 TGTGCCAGCAGCGTAGGGGGCGGTCAGCCCCAGCATTTT CASSVGGGQPQHF
TRBJ1-1 many TRBD1 TRBV6-2/TRBV6-3 TGTGCCAGTTGGGACAGCATGAACACTGAAGCTTTCTTT CASWDSMNTEAFF
TRBJ2-5 many NA TRBV11-2 TGTGCCAGCAGCTGGGCAGGGACCCCAGAGACCCAGTACTTC CASSWAGTPETQYF
TRBJ2-5 NA NA TRBV19 TGTGCCAGTAGGATGACAGGTTCGGGAGAGACCCAGTACTTC CASRMTGSGETQYF
TRBJ1-1 many NA TRBV9 TGTGCCAGCAGCGTAGTGGCGGACCTGAACACTGAAGCTTTCTTT CASSVVADLNTEAFF
TRBJ1-2 many TRBD1 TRBV10-3 TGTGCCATCACGATAGGACAGGGGGAAGACTATGGCTACACCTTC CAITIGQGEDYGYTF
TRBJ1-1 NA NA TRBV30 TGTGCCTGGAGTAGGGTGATGGGCACTGAAGCTTTCTTT CAWSRVMGTEAFF
TRBJ2-5 once NA TRBV11-2 TGTGCCAGCAGCTTAGAGGGAACAGTACAAGAGACCCAGTACTTC CASSLEGTVQETQYF
TRBJ2-5 many NA TRBV7-8 TGTGCCAGCAGCTTAGTCAGCAATCAAGAGACCCAGTACTTC CASSLVSNQETQYF